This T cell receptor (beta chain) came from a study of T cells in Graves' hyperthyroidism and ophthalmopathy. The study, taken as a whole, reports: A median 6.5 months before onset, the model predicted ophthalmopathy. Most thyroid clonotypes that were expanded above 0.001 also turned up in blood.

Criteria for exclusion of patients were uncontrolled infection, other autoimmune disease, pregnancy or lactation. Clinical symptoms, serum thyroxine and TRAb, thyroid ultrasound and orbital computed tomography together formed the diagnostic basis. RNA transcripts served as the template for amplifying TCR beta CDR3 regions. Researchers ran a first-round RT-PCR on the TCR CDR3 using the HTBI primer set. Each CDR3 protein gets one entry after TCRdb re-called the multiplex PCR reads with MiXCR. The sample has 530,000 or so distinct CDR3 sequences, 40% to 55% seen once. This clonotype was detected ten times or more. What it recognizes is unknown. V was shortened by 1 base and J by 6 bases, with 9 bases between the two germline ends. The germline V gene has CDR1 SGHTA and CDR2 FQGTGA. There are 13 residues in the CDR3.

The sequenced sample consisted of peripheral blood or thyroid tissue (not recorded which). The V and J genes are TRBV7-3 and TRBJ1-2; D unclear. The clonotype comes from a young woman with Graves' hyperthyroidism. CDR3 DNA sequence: TGTGCCAGCAGCTTAAAATGGACGAATGGCTACACCTTC. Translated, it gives CASSLKWTNGYTF.